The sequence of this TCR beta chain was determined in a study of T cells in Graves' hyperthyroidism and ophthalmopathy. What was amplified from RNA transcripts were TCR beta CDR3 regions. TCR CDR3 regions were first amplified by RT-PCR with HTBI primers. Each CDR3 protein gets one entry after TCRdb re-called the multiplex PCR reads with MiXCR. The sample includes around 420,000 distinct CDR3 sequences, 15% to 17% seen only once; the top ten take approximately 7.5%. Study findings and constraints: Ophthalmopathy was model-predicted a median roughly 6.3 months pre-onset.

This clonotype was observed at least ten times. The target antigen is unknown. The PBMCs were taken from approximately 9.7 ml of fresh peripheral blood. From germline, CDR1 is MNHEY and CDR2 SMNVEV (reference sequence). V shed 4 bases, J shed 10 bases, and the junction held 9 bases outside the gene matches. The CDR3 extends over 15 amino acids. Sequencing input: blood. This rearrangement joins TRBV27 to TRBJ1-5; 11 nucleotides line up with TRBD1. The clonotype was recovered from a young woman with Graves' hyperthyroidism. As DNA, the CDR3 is TGTGCCAGCAGTTGGAGGACAGGGGGCGAGGTTCCCCAGCATTTT. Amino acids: CASSWRTGGEVPQHF.